This T cell receptor beta chain was sequenced during a study of blood T cells in healthy people across ages. Of note for this clonotype: The antigen remains undetermined.

General study findings and limits: In these data, TCR beta diversity tracked strongly with naive T cell percentage. Leaving the PBMCs unsorted stopped any conclusive comparison of naive versus antigen-experienced cells.

The length of the CDR3 is 16 residues. V shed 6 bases, J shed 8 bases, and the junction held 13 bases outside the gene matches. Germline CDR1 MNHEY, CDR2 SMNVEV (reference sequence). Next came a second PCR, run for roughly 7 to 12 cycles, which used a sample-barcoded 5' primer along with a J-beta primer mix. TCRdb processed the 5' RACE reads anew with MiXCR; each CDR3 protein has one entry. The profile covers 1.4 million or so distinct CDR3 sequences, with 35% to 45% appearing a single time and over 3.5% taken by the ten largest. Those donating, healthy Caucasian individuals from Russia, were aged about 6 to 95. Each donor had around 9.8 milliliters of peripheral blood drawn.

The source material was blood. The TCR comes from a woman aged 18-29 years in good health. The gene calls are TRBV27 and TRBJ2-4, with TRBD1 matching 10 bases. DNA of the CDR3: TGTGCCAGCAGACCATGGGACAGGGGTGGGGGGGACATTCAGTACTTC. It codes for CASRPWDRGGGDIQYF.